The TCR beta chain described here comes from a study of blood T cells in healthy people across ages. Study-level results: Investigators viewed diversity estimates from one million T cells as underestimates, the study reported. Donor CMV status was unknown, possibly confounding expanded clonotype changes.

A second PCR, run for roughly 7 to 11 cycles, used a sample-barcoded 5' primer plus a J-beta primer mix. Each cDNA molecule, via a template-switch adaptor with 12 random nucleotides, was tagged. Using its own MiXCR run on the 5' RACE reads, TCRdb lists one record per CDR3 protein. The sample contains about 1.4 million distinct CDR3 sequences, 59% of which appear only once. The CDR3 covers 16 residues. CDR1 is MNHEY, CDR2 SMNVEV, per germline (reference sequence). V shed 4 bases, J shed 14 bases, and the junction held 16 bases outside the gene matches. On this clonotype itself: Its antigen is unidentified.

The gene calls are TRBV27 and TRBJ1-6, with 8 bases matching TRBD1. The source of this sequence is a young man in good health. Material: blood. CDR3 sequence (DNA): TGTGCCAGCAGTTCCGACAGGGGAGAAAGGGGGTCGACCCTCCACTTT. Its protein product is CASSSDRGERGSTLHF.